The rows below give T cell receptor beta chains drawn from one sample of a study of blood T cell repertoires in COVID-19. Libraries were prepared by immunoSEQ multiplex PCR; TCRdb keeps only in-frame clonotypes and omits some of them. The table has some 80,000 clones, 65% to 80% seen once. Sequencing was carried out using peripheral blood. Every receptor here comes from a woman older than 75 with active or convalescent COVID-19. CDR3s include the opening cysteine and the closing phenylalanine or tryptophan. The D gene is left open where the match is weak. Part of the rows lack a size; the others show once, few, many or a class for expanded clones.

>-|TRBD1|TRBV10-3|TRBJ1-1
TGTGCCATCAGGTCCGGGACAGGGTACACTGAAGCTTTCTTT
CAIRSGTGYTEAFF
>-|-|TRBV3-1/TRBV3-2|TRBJ2-7
TGTGCCAGCAGCCACAGGGGACCCTACGAGCAGTACTTC
CASSHRGPYEQYF
>-|-|TRBV5-4|TRBJ2-7
TGTGCCAGCAGCTTGGCCCCGACAGGAAGTTCCTACGAGCAGTACTTC
CASSLAPTGSSYEQYF
>-|-|TRBV27|TRBJ1-2
TGTGCCAGCAGCCCCTTGGGGGGGAGCTACACCTTC
CASSPLGGSYTF
>once|TRBD1|TRBV2|TRBJ1-3
TGTGCCAGCAGTACACAGGGGGCGCCTAGCGTCATATATTTT
CASSTQGAPSVIYF
>-|-|TRBV7-9|TRBJ1-5
TGTGCCAGCAGCTTTACATCCAGCAGGGCCATTGGGCCCCAGCATTTT
CASSFTSSRAIGPQHF
>few|-|TRBV7-8|TRBJ1-1
TGTGCCAGCAGCTTCTCCCCGAACACTGAAGCTTTCTTT
CASSFSPNTEAFF
>-|TRBD2|TRBV6-1|TRBJ2-1
TGTGCCAGCAGTGAAGAGGGACTAGCTGTATCGATCTACAATGAGCAGTTCTTC
CASSEEGLAVSIYNEQFF
>-|-|TRBV7-2|TRBJ2-3
TGTGCCAGCAGACGGGTCCCAGGGAACACAGATACGCAGTATTTT
CASRRVPGNTDTQYF
>-|-|TRBV5-1|TRBJ2-1
TGCGCCAGTAGGGCGGGACCTAGCTCCTACAATGAGCAGTTCTTC
CASRAGPSSYNEQFF
>-|TRBD1|TRBV18|TRBJ1-2
TGTGCCAGCTCACAGGGACAGAAGAACTATGGCTACACCTTC
CASSQGQKNYGYTF
>few|TRBD1|TRBV3-1/TRBV3-2|TRBJ1-1
TGTGCCAGCAGCCACCGGCAGGGGGCGAGTGGCACTGAAGCTTTCTTT
CASSHRQGASGTEAFF
>once|-|TRBV2|TRBJ2-5
TGTGCCAGCAGTGACGAAGGGGGTTTCAGAGAGACCCAGTACTTC
CASSDEGGFRETQYF
>-|TRBD1|TRBV18|TRBJ1-2
TGTGCCAGCTCACCATTGGGACAGGGCTACACCTTC
CASSPLGQGYTF
>-|-|TRBV7-2|TRBJ1-3
TGTGCCAGCAGCTTACCCGGGACTGCAGGAAACACCATATATTTT
CASSLPGTAGNTIYF
>-|TRBD1|TRBV5-1|TRBJ1-2
TGCGCCAGCAGCTTGGCCGGGGACAGGGGGCGATATGGCTACACCTTC
CASSLAGDRGRYGYTF
>-|-|TRBV7-8|TRBJ1-6
TGTGCCAGCAGCCGAGGGAGCTCCTATAATTCACCCCTCCACTTT
CASSRGSSYNSPLHF
>once|-|TRBV27|TRBJ1-1
TGTGCCAGCAGTTTGAGGGGGGGTAACACTGAAGCTTTCTTT
CASSLRGGNTEAFF
>-|TRBD2|TRBV5-1|TRBJ2-2
TGCGCCAGCAGCTTTCCCCGGGAGGACACCGGGGAGCTGTTTTTT
CASSFPREDTGELFF
>-|-|TRBV2|TRBJ1-1
TGTGCCAGCAGTGAACAGGAGAACACTGAAGCTTTCTTT
CASSEQENTEAFF